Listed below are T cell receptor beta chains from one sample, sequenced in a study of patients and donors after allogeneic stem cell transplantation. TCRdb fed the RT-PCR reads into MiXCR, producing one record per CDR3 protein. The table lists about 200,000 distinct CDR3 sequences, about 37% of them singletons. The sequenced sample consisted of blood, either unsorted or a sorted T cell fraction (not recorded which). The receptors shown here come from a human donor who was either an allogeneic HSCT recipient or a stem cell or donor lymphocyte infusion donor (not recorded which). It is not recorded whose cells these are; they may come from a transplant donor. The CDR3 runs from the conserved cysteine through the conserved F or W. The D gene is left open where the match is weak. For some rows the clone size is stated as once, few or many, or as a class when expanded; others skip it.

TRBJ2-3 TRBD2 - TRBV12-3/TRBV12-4 TGTGCCAGCAGTTTTCTTTCAGGGACTAGCGGCACAGATACGCAGTATTTT CASSFLSGTSGTDTQYF
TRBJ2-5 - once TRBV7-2 TGTGCCAGCAGCTTAGCGCTGGGGACGGCATTTTTTGAGTACTTC CASSLALGTAFFEYF
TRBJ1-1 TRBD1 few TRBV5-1 TGCGCCAGCAGCTGGGACAGGTCGGGGAACACTGAAGCTTTCTTT CASSWDRSGNTEAFF
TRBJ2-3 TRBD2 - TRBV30 TGTGCCTGGTCCCTTGTAGCGGGCAACACAGATACGCAGTATTTT CAWSLVAGNTDTQYF
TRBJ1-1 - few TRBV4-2 TGTGCCAGCAGCCAGCCCCAACTCGGCTCGAACACTGAAGCTTTCTTT CASSQPQLGSNTEAFF
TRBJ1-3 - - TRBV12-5 TGTGCTAGTGGTTTGGTACATCTAGACACCATATATTTT CASGLVHLDTIYF
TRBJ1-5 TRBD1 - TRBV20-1 TGCAGTGCGCCCCGGGACAGACGCCGGAATCAGCCCCAGCATTTT CSAPRDRRRNQPQHF
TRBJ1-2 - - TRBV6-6 TGTGCCAGCAGAGACGGGGGGAGCGGGGACTATGGCTACACCTTC CASRDGGSGDYGYTF
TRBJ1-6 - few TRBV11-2 TGTGCCAGCAGCTTCGTCGGGGGTCAGAGCTCCTATAATTCACCCCTCCACTTT CASSFVGGQSSYNSPLHF
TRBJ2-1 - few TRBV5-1 TGCGCCAGCATAGGAGGAGGGTACAATGAGCAGTTCTTC CASIGGGYNEQFF
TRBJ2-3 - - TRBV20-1 TGCAGTGCTGACCATTTAGATACGCAGTATTTT CSADHLDTQYF
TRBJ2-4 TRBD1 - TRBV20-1 TGCAGTGCCAGGACAGGGGACAAAAACATTCAGTACTTC CSARTGDKNIQYF
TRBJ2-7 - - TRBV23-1 TGCGCCAGCAGTCAGGAAATGCGCAGGACATTCTCCTACGAGCAGTACTTC CASSQEMRRTFSYEQYF
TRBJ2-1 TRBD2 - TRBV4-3 TGCGCCAGCAGCCAAGGTTCTAGCGGGGGGTACTCCTACAATGAGCAGTTCTTC CASSQGSSGGYSYNEQFF
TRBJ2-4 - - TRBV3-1 TGTGCCAGCAGCCGACAGCAAAACATTCAGTACTTC CASSRQQNIQYF